Shown below are 18 T cell receptor beta chains from a single sample sequenced in a study of T cell repertoires in cytomegalovirus infection (dated by TCRdb to about 2019). This sample was sequenced with an Illumina HiSeq 1500. TCRdb handled the public reads itself, with Q25 trimming in fastp and clone calling in MiXCR, and kept productive beta chains. Each entry is one CDR3 protein sequence, shown with its most common DNA and genes. The sample contains some 800,000 distinct CDR3 sequences, about 31% of them found a single time. Jointly, the top ten make up approximately 13% of the sample. Their cognate antigens are unknown. The treatment or condition tag for this specimen amounts to: in vitro stimulation with specific CMV peptide epitopes to enrich CMV-specific T cells. Sample: cultured CD8+ T cells from PBMCs, taken from culture after CMV antigen stimulation. Source of these receptors: a human donor in good health (CMV status not recorded). Some clones in this sample may be carry-over from other donors' samples.

This clonotype was picked up a small number of times. V is TRBV11-3 and J is TRBJ2-1; 7 nucleotides line up with TRBD2. This CDR3 is built from 18 residues. Germline CDR1 is SGHNT and CDR2 is YENEEA. The V gene end was trimmed by 1 base and the J gene end by 4 bases; junction bases not matched to a gene: 13. For the CDR3, the DNA is TGTGCCAGCAGCTTAGGCGGACTAGGTTTCGGTCCTTACAATGAGCAGTTCTTC. Protein: CASSLGGLGFGPYNEQFF.

A remark on this clonotype: The junction and the germline gene differ at one end; a read error may be behind it. This chain links TRBV12-3 or TRBV12-4 with TRBJ2-2, with D perhaps given as TRBD1 or TRBD2 (5 bases each). The CDR3 covers 15 residues. The CDR3 region is CASSLGSVGLGVLFF. CDR3 in DNA: TGTGCCAGCAGTTTAGGGTCGGTGGGGCTCGGGGTGCTGTTTTTT.

This clonotype showed up just a few times. This chain uses TRBV27 with TRBJ2-7; the match to TRBD2 covers 14 bases. CDR1 and CDR2 from the germline V gene are MNHEY and SMNVEV (reference sequence). V lost 5 bases and J lost 4; bases outside the gene matches: 10. This CDR3 has 17 residues. As DNA, the CDR3 is TGTGCCAGCAGTCCGCGGACTAGCGGGGGGCCAGGGTACGAGCAGTACGTC. Protein product: CASSPRTSGGPGYEQYV.

The V and J genes are TRBV6-4 and TRBJ2-1, with a weak D call TRBD1 (6 bases). V shed 6 bases and J shed 3 bases, with 15 bases lying between them. CDR1 is MRHNA, CDR2 SNTAGT, per germline. The CDR3 is made up of 15 amino acids. For the CDR3, the DNA is TGTGCCAGCAGCCGAAGGCAGGGGCACTACAATGAGCAGTTCTTC. As protein: CASSRRQGHYNEQFF.

This clonotype was counted at least ten times. The rearrangement uses TRBV7-8 and TRBJ1-1; TRBD1 matches at 9 bases. This CDR3 has 18 amino acids. In germline, CDR1 is SGHVS, CDR2 FQNEAQ. V was pared by 5 bases and J by 3 bases, with 16 bases of the junction left unmatched. CDR3 region: CASSHPRGTGWPYTEAFF. The CDR3 DNA reads TGTGCCAGCAGCCATCCCCGGGGGACAGGGTGGCCCTACACTGAAGCTTTCTTT.

The chain has TRBV12-3 or TRBV12-4 and TRBJ1-2; D is ambiguous. The CDR3 sequence is 9 residues long. Deletions cut 10 bases from V and 8 bases from J, with 8 bases between. The CDR3 sequence is CATSAGYTF. For the CDR3, the DNA is TGTGCCACCTCGGCGGGCTACACCTTC.

This clonotype was picked up a small number of times. The rearrangement uses TRBV4-3 and TRBJ1-4; D is ambiguous. This CDR3 has 17 residues. Trimming removed 0 bases from V and 3 bases from J, with 14 bases in between. Germline CDR1 reads LGHNA; CDR2 reads YSLEER. The chain's CDR3 is CASSQDPFGVPNEKLFF. CDR3 nucleotide sequence: TGCGCCAGCAGCCAAGATCCTTTCGGGGTCCCTAATGAAAAACTGTTTTTT.

The chain employs TRBV7-6 and TRBJ2-1; the match to TRBD2 covers 8 bases. Trimming at V came to 1 base and at J to 2 bases, leaving 7 bases not matched to a gene. The CDR3 totals 17 residues. From germline, CDR1 is SGHVS and CDR2 FNYEAQ. CDR3 coding DNA: TGTGCCAGCAGCTTAGAGCCCGGGGGGGTCACCTACAATGAGCAGTTCTTC. Translating gives CASSLEPGGVTYNEQFF.

This chain joins TRBV6-5 and TRBJ2-3, with D possibly matching TRBD2 (6 bases). Germline CDR1 MNHEY, CDR2 SVGAGI. The CDR3 is 13 amino acids. Deletions cut 0 bases from V and 11 bases from J, with 12 bases between. The DNA for the CDR3 is TGTGCCAGCAGTTACTCGGCTAGCGAGAAGCAGTATTTT. Translated, it gives CASSYSASEKQYF.

In regard to this clonotype: A much larger clone sits a single nucleotide away, making a read error possible. The V and J genes are TRBV6-1 and TRBJ1-2; D call uncertain. With 2 bases removed from V and 8 bases from J, the gap between germline ends came to 15 bases. Germline CDR1 reads MNHNS; CDR2 reads SASEGT. The CDR3 is made up of 14 amino acids. The CDR3 nucleotides read TGTGCCAGCAGTGAAACGCTCGGAGGGAACGGCTACACCTTC. Translated, it gives CASSETLGGNGYTF.

Worth noting for this clonotype: This could be a read error, since a much larger clone is one nucleotide away. This chain uses TRBV7-2 with TRBJ1-4, with no clear D. The CDR3 totals 15 residues. CDR1 SGHTA and CDR2 FQGNSA come from the germline V gene. The CDR3 protein is CVSSLWKATNEKLFF. The CDR3 coding sequence is TGTGTCAGCAGCTTATGGAAGGCAACTAATGAAAAACTGTTTTTT.

The gene calls are TRBV6-5 and TRBJ1-5; no firm D call. This CDR3 has 13 amino acids. The V end lost 2 bases, the J end lost 4 bases, and 6 bases lay between the germline ends. Germline V gene lookup returns CDR1 MNHEY and CDR2 SVGAGI. CDR3 DNA: TGTGCCAGCAGTTACCGGATAAATCAGCCCCAGCATTTT. It translates to CASSYRINQPQHF.

In this sample, this clonotype turned up many times. V and J are TRBV7-6 and TRBJ1-2; D not certain. This CDR3 is built from 14 residues. Looked up from germline, CDR1 is SGHVS and CDR2 is FNYEAQ. V was pared by 2 bases and J by 2 bases, with 9 bases between. This CDR3 is CASSLLGQNYGYTF. DNA for the CDR3: TGTGCCAGCAGCTTACTTGGGCAGAACTATGGCTACACCTTC.

The chain combines TRBV4-1 with TRBJ1-6; D unclear. The V and J ends lost 4 bases and 5 bases respectively, with 18 bases between them. Germline V CDR1 and CDR2: MGHRA, YSYEKL. The CDR3 runs 17 residues. This CDR3 is CASSRNSHSDNNSPLHF. The CDR3 coding sequence is TGCGCCAGCAGCCGAAACTCCCACAGTGACAATAATTCACCCCTCCACTTT.

This clonotype was picked up many times. The CDR3 spells CASSLSAEGGYGYTF. For the CDR3, the DNA is TGTGCCAGCAGCTTATCGGCCGAAGGGGGCTATGGCTACACCTTC. The genes are TRBV7-2 and TRBJ1-2; tentatively, D is TRBD1 (6 bases). Trimming shortened V by 2 bases and J by 4 bases, and 14 bases separated the two germline ends. Germline assignment: CDR1 SGHTA and CDR2 FQGNSA. The CDR3 loop spans 15 amino acids.

This clonotype came up many times. The V and J genes are TRBV12-3 or TRBV12-4 and TRBJ1-2; 10 bases fit TRBD1. This CDR3 has 14 residues. V was pared by 5 bases and J by 5 bases, with 5 bases of the junction left unmatched. The CDR3 nucleotides are TGTGCCAGCAGTCCCCCGGGACAGGGGTATGGCTACACCTTC. Translation gives CASSPPGQGYGYTF.

This clonotype was seen many times. The chain couples TRBV7-6 to TRBJ2-1; D may correspond to TRBD1 or TRBD2 (6 bases each). This CDR3 has 16 amino acids. Looked up from germline, CDR1 is SGHVS and CDR2 is FNYEAQ. Trimming shortened V by 2 bases and J by 4 bases, and 15 bases separated the two germline ends. CDR3 sequence reads: CASSLLRTGAYNEQFF. The CDR3 bases are TGTGCCAGCAGCTTATTGAGAACGGGGGCTTACAATGAGCAGTTCTTC.

The count of this clonotype is one. V and J are TRBV29-1 and TRBJ2-7; tentatively, D is TRBD1 (7 bases). Trimming stripped 6 bases from V and 3 bases from J, with 15 bases between. Germline V gene sequence: CDR1 SQVTM, CDR2 ANQGSEA. This CDR3 has 13 residues. The CDR3 region is CSVEGTVGYEQYF. The CDR3 DNA follows: TGCAGCGTGGAGGGGACAGTGGGCTACGAGCAGTACTTC.